This T cell receptor (beta chain) was sequenced in a study of shared clonotypes between healthy human individuals. This was a deep-level run. The input for sorted-subset replicate PCRs was around 0.2 ug DNA, around 27,000 T cell genomes. Using immunoSEQ multiplex PCR, the repertoire was profiled, and TCRdb retains in-frame clones only, with some absent. Seen here are approximately 330,000 clones, less than 85% observed once, and the top ten hold less than 11%. Germline CDR1 reads LNHNV; CDR2 reads YYDKDF (reference sequence). CDR3 length: 17 amino acids. With 3 bases clipped from V and 7 bases from J, the junction kept 10 bases outside the gene matches. Donors were healthy HIV-negative adults without recently reported acute infections or vaccinations.

This chain uses TRBV15 with TRBJ2-7; 15 nucleotides match TRBD2. This clonotype was obtained from a man aged 25 to 40 in good health. Sequences were obtained from memory CD4+ T cells sorted from blood. The subset was: CD45RA-negative fraction. CDR3 in DNA: TGTGCCACCAGCAGCCACCTAGGGACTAGCGGGAGGTGGGAGCAGTACTTC. Protein: CATSSHLGTSGRWEQYF.